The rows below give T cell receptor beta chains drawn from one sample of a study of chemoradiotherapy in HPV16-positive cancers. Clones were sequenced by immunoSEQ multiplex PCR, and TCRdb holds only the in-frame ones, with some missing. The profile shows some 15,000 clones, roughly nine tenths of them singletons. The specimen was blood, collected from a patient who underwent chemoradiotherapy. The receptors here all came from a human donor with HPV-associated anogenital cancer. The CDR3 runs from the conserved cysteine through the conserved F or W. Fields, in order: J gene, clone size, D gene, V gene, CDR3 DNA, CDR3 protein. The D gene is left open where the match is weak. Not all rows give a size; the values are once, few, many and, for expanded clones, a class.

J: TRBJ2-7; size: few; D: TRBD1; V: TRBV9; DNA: TGTGCCAGCAGCGCCGGTCCGGGACAGCACTACGAGCAGTACTTC; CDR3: CASSAGPGQHYEQYF
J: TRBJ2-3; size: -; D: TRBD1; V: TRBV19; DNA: TGTGCCAGTAGTTCTCAGGGACAGTGGGATACGCAGTATTTT; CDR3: CASSSQGQWDTQYF
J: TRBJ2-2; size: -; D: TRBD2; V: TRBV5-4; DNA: TGTGCCAGCAGCTTGGGCGGGAGAAAGGCCGGGGAGCTGTTTTTT; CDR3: CASSLGGRKAGELFF
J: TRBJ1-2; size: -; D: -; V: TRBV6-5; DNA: TGTGCCAGCAGTGAGTCTAACTATGGCTACACCTTC; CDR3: CASSESNYGYTF
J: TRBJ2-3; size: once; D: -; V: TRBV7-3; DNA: TGTGCCAGCAGCTTAAAAAGCGAAGATACGCAGTATTTT; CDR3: CASSLKSEDTQYF
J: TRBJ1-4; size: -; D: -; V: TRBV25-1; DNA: TGTGCCAGCAGTACCCACGGACGGGGTGAAAAACTGTTTTTT; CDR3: CASSTHGRGEKLFF
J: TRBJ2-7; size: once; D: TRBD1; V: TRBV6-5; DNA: TGTGCCAGCAGCCTGGGACAGGGGTACTACGAGCAGTACTTC; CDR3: CASSLGQGYYEQYF
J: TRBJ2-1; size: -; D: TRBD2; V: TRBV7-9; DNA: TGTGCCAGCAGCTCGACTAGCGGGTACAATGAGCAGTTCTTC; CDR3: CASSSTSGYNEQFF
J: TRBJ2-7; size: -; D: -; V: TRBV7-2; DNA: TGTGCCAGCAGCGGGAGGACCTCCAACGAGCAGTACTTC; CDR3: CASSGRTSNEQYF
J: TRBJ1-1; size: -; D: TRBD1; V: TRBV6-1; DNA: TGTGCCAGCAGGGGGACAGTTCGATTGAACACTGAAGCTTTCTTT; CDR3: CASRGTVRLNTEAFF
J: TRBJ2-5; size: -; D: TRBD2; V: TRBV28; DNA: TGTGCCAGCAGTCTAAGACTAGCGGGAGGTGGAGAGACCCAGTACTTC; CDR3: CASSLRLAGGGETQYF
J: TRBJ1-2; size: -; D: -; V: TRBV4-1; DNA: TGCGCCAGCAGCCAAACAGTTACATATGGCTACACCTTC; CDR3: CASSQTVTYGYTF
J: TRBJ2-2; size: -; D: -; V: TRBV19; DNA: TGTGCCAGTAGAACCGGGACTGTAAACACCGGGGAGCTGTTTTTT; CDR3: CASRTGTVNTGELFF
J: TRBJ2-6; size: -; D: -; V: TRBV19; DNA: TGTGCCAGTAGTATAGTGCAGGGTCGCTCTGGGGCCAACGTCCTGACTTTC; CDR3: CASSIVQGRSGANVLTF
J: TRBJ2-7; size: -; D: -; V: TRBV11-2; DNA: TGTGCCAGCAGCTTAGACGGGAGTCCCTACGAGCAGTACTTC; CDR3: CASSLDGSPYEQYF
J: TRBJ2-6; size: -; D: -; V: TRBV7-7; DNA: TGTGCTAGCAGCTTGGCACCTTGGGACGGTGAGGGGGGGGCCAACGTCCTGACTTTC; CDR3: CASSLAPWDGEGGANVLTF
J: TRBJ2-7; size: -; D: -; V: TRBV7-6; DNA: TGTGCCAGCAGCTTGAGTGGCTACGAGCAGTACTTC; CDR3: CASSLSGYEQYF
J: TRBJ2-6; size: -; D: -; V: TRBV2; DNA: TGTGCCAGCAGCCCCCTCGGAACTGGGGCCAACGTCCTGACTTTC; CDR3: CASSPLGTGANVLTF
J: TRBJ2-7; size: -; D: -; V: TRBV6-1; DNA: TGTGCCAGCAGTGACCGCTACGAGCAGTACTTC; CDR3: CASSDRYEQYF
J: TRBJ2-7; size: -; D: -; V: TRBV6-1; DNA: TGTGCCAGCAGTGAATACAGCTACGAGCAGTACTTC; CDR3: CASSEYSYEQYF
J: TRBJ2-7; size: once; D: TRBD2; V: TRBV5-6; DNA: TGTGCCAGCACCCTAGGACTAGCGGCTTCCTACGAGCAGTACTTC; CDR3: CASTLGLAASYEQYF
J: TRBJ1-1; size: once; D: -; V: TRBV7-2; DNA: TGTGCCAGCAGCTCGCCGCCGGCACCTGAAGCTTTCTTT; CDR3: CASSSPPAPEAFF
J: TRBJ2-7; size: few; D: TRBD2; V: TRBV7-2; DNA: TGTGCCAGCAGCCCGCTTACGGCGGGAGGGGGTCTGGAGCAGTACTTC; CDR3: CASSPLTAGGGLEQYF
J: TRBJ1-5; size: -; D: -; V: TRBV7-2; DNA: TGTGCCAGCAGCTTAGTGCCGCAATATCAGCCCCAGCATTTT; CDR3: CASSLVPQYQPQHF
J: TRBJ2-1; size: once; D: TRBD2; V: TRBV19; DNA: TGTGCCAGTAGCTTGGCGGGGGGGATCAATGAGCAGTTCTTC; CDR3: CASSLAGGINEQFF